The sequence of this T cell receptor (beta chain) was determined in a study of T-cell reconstitution after alpha-beta-depleted transplantation in children. Unique molecular identifiers were built into the TCRbeta library. TCRdb passed the PCR reads through MiXCR, listing each CDR3 protein once. The top ten clones hold 2% to 2.5% of a sample with roughly 500,000 distinct CDR3 sequences, 32% of them seen once. In its sample, this clonotype was seen a few times. The ends were cut back, 5 bases at V and 5 bases at J, with 9 bases in the middle. Germline CDR1 reads MNHNS; CDR2 reads SASEGT. The CDR3 totals 13 residues.

The chain joins TRBV6-1 to TRBJ1-4; possibly TRBD1 for D (6 bases). Sample: PBMCs from the stem cell graft donor, taken from the stem cell graft. This clonotype was sampled from a human donor who donated a stem cell graft to a child with aplastic anemia. CDR3: CASSPGTNEKLFF. The CDR3 nucleotides read TGTGCCAGCAGTCCCGGGACAAATGAAAAACTGTTTTTT.